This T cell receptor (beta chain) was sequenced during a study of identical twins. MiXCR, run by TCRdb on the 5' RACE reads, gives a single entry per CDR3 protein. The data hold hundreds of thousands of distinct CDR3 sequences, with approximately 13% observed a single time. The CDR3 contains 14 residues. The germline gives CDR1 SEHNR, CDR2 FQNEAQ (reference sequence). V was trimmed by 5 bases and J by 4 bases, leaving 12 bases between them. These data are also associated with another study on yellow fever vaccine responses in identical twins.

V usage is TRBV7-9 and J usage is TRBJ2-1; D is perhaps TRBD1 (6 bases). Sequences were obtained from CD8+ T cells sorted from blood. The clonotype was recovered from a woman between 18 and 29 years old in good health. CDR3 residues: CASSGWTEYNEQFF. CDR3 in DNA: TGTGCCAGCAGCGGATGGACAGAGTACAATGAGCAGTTCTTC.